These 25 T cell receptor beta chains originate from one sample sequenced in a study of T cell responses to AZD1222 COVID-19 vaccine. Sequencing was performed with immunoSEQ multiplex PCR; in TCRdb, only in-frame clones are kept and a portion is missing. Of more than 95,000 clones in the sample, approximately 93% were seen once. Here the sequenced sample was peripheral blood, taken on day 0 of AZD1222 vaccination. The receptors shown here come from an adult in good health.

The table lists this clone with a count of one. CDR3 DNA: TGTGCCAGCAGAGGGACAGGGAGTTCACCCCTCCACTTT. Translated: CASRGTGSSPLHF. V is TRBV28 and J is TRBJ1-6; TRBD1 matches at 9 bases. The length of the CDR3 is 13 residues. Trimming at V came to 6 bases and at J to 9 bases, leaving 3 bases not matched to a gene. Per the germline V gene, CDR1 is MDHEN and CDR2 is SYDVKM. Variable domain in full (rest from reference TRBV28 and TRBJ1-6): DVKVTQSSRYLVKRTGEKVFLECVQDMDHENMFWYRQDPGLGLRLIYFSYDVKMKEKGDIPEGYSVSREKKERFSLILESASTNQTSMYLCASRGTGSSPLHFGNGTRLTVT.

This clone was seen a single time. This sequence joins TRBV19 and TRBJ1-5, with D unresolved. Between the trimmed V and J ends, which lost 5 bases and 7 bases, there was a span of 9 bases. CDR1 is LNHDA and CDR2 is SQIVND in the germline V gene (reference sequence). This CDR3 contains 12 residues. The DNA for the CDR3 is TGTGCCAGTAGTCTAGGGTTGCAGCCCCAGCATTTT. Translating gives CASSLGLQPQHF.

A single count supports this clone. The V call is TRBV30, the J call TRBJ2-1, with D hard to call. The germline gives CDR1 GTSNPN, CDR2 SVGIG (reference sequence). Trimming stripped 2 bases from V and 8 bases from J, with 4 bases between. The CDR3 is 10 amino acids. This chain's CDR3 is CAWSSDEQFF. The CDR3 coding sequence is TGTGCCTGGAGTAGTGATGAGCAGTTCTTC.

CDR3 sequence: CASSFRGQVYGYTF. CDR3 DNA: TGTGCCAGCAGTTTCCGAGGACAGGTCTATGGCTACACCTTC. The chain joins TRBV28 to TRBJ1-2, with 7 nucleotides matching TRBD1. The CDR3 is 14 amino acids. Trimming at V came to 3 bases and at J to 4 bases, leaving 5 bases not matched to a gene. Germline assignment: CDR1 MDHEN and CDR2 SYDVKM.

The chain joins TRBV28 to TRBJ2-7, with TRBD2 matching over 10 bases. The V and J ends lost 5 bases and 7 bases, in that order; junction bases with no gene match: 11. The CDR3 runs to 15 residues. CDR1 is MDHEN and CDR2 is SYDVKM in the germline V gene. The CDR3 loop is CASSPRVAGGREQYF. The CDR3 nucleotides read TGTGCCAGCAGTCCCAGGGTAGCGGGAGGAAGGGAGCAGTACTTC.

As to this clone: The junction departs from the called germline gene at one end, perhaps through a read error. The chain couples TRBV4-1 to TRBJ2-7, with 9 bases identical to TRBD2. CDR1 and CDR2 from the germline V gene are MGHRA and YSYEKL. The CDR3 length is 14 residues. For the CDR3, the DNA is TGCGCCAGCAGCGAGACTAGCGGACTAACTCCGGGCTTCTTC. This codes for CASSETSGLTPGFF.

This rearrangement joins TRBV27 to TRBJ1-5, with a tentative D call TRBD1 (5 bases). Between the trimmed V and J ends, which lost 5 bases and 3 bases, there was a span of 14 bases. Germline CDR1 MNHEY, CDR2 SMNVEV (reference sequence). This CDR3 comprises 15 residues. This CDR3 is CASSLGTLSNQPQHF. In nucleotides, the CDR3 is TGTGCCAGCAGTCTCGGGACTCTTTCCAATCAGCCCCAGCATTTT.

The chain links TRBV29-1 to TRBJ2-3, with D hard to call. The CDR3 has 13 residues. Germline CDR1 and CDR2: SQVTM and ANQGSEA. The V end lost 7 bases, the J end lost 1 base, and 12 bases lay between the germline ends. The CDR3 DNA follows: TGCAGCGAGACGGACGGAGGCACAGATACGCAGTATTTT. Encoded protein: CSETDGGTDTQYF.

The chain couples TRBV18 to TRBJ2-5; no clear D gene. The CDR3 runs 13 residues. Trimming cost V 3 bases and J 5 bases, with 10 bases left between them. CDR1 and CDR2 from the germline V gene are KGHSH and LQKENI. CDR3 sequence: CASSPDNSETQYF. The CDR3 DNA follows: TGTGCCAGCTCACCCGACAACTCGGAGACCCAGTACTTC.

The chain has TRBV5-5 and TRBJ1-2; 7 bases are shared with TRBD1. Germline loops: CDR1 SGHKS, CDR2 YYEKEE (reference sequence). The CDR3 sequence is 15 residues long. The J segment lost 5 bases and the V segment lost 4 bases, leaving 11 bases of the junction unmatched. CDR3 residues: CASSLDGTDEYGYTF. CDR3 DNA sequence: TGTGCCAGCAGCCTGGACGGGACAGACGAATATGGCTACACCTTC.

The rearrangement uses TRBV11-2 and TRBJ2-1; D not certain. Germline CDR1 reads SGHAT; CDR2 reads FQNNGV. The V end was cut by 1 base, the J end by 6 bases, with 4 bases between. The CDR3 is 12 residues long. Here the CDR3 DNA reads TGTGCCAGCAGCTTAGGGTTCAATGAGCAGTTCTTC. Residues: CASSLGFNEQFF. Drawing the rest from reference TRBV11-2 and TRBJ2-1, the complete variable domain is EAGVAQSPRYKIIEKRQSVAFWCNPISGHATLYWYQQILGQGPKLLIQFQNNGVVDDSQLPKDRFSAERLKGVDSTLKIQPAKLEDSAVYLCASSLGFNEQFFGPGTRLTVL.

This chain connects TRBV2 to TRBJ2-5, with 9 bases lining up with TRBD1. Unmatched junction bases numbered 8, after V lost 7 bases and J lost 5 bases. The CDR3 is made up of 14 amino acids. The germline V gene encodes CDR1 SNHLY and CDR2 FYNNEI. CDR3 coding DNA: TGTGCCAGCAACCGTCCGACAGGGGGGGAGACCCAGTACTTC. It yields the protein CASNRPTGGETQYF.

This rearrangement joins TRBV3-1 (or the pseudogene TRBV3-2) to TRBJ1-6; no clear D. The germline CDR1 and CDR2 sequences are LGHDT and YNNKEL (reference sequence). The CDR3 loop spans 13 amino acids. Deletions cut 1 base from V and 7 bases from J, with 5 bases between. CDR3 sequence reads: CASSQVPNSPLHF. The CDR3 DNA sequence: TGTGCCAGCAGCCAAGTTCCCAATTCACCCCTCCACTTT.

In this sample, this clone turned up once. This rearrangement joins TRBV19 to TRBJ2-6; the D gene is possibly TRBD1 (6 bases). The germline V gene has CDR1 LNHDA and CDR2 SQIVND (reference sequence). Trimming pared 0 bases from V and 4 bases from J, leaving 7 bases between. The CDR3 totals 15 residues. DNA for the CDR3: TGTGCCAGTAGTATAGAGGGGACAGGGGCCAACGTCCTGACTTTC. It is translated as CASSIEGTGANVLTF.

This clone was observed once. This rearrangement joins TRBV6-2 or TRBV6-3 to TRBJ2-7, with 8 bases identical to TRBD2. Trimming took 6 bases from V and 3 from J; bases not matched to a gene: 7. The germline V gene encodes CDR1 MNHEY and CDR2 SVGEGT. This CDR3 comprises 14 residues. The CDR3 DNA reads as TGTGCCAGCAGCCGTCCCGGGACTAGCTACGAGCAGTACTTC. Translated, it gives CASSRPGTSYEQYF.

The gene calls are TRBV9 and TRBJ1-2; 7 positions match TRBD1. After removal of 0 bases from V and 2 bases from J, the junction contained 4 bases not matched to a gene. The CDR3 length is 15 residues. Germline V gives CDR1 SGDLS, CDR2 YYNGEE. The CDR3: CASSVGGQWNYGYTF. The CDR3 DNA reads as TGTGCCAGCAGCGTAGGGGGACAGTGGAACTATGGCTACACCTTC. Complete variable domain (other parts from reference TRBV9 and TRBJ1-2): DSGVTQTPKHLITATGQRVTLRCSPRSGDLSVYWYQQSLDQGLQFLIQYYNGEERAKGNILERFSAQQFPDLHSELNLSSLELGDSALYFCASSVGGQWNYGYTFGSGTRLTVV.

J is TRBJ2-3 and V is TRBV19, with 11 positions matching TRBD1. This CDR3 is built from 16 residues. The ends lost 5 bases at V and 2 bases at J; junction bases unmatched: 6. Per the germline V gene, CDR1 is LNHDA and CDR2 is SQIVND (reference sequence). The CDR3 nucleotides are TGTGCCAGTAGTCGGGACAGGGGGTACCCCACAGATACGCAGTATTTT. Translating gives CASSRDRGYPTDTQYF.

The rearrangement links TRBV19 to TRBJ2-5; no reliable D call. This CDR3 has 14 amino acids. V was pared by 0 bases and J by 5 bases, with 10 bases between. CDR1 and CDR2 from the germline V gene are LNHDA and SQIVND (reference sequence). For the CDR3, the DNA is TGTGCCAGTAGTATAGATCAGGCCCGGGAGACCCAGTACTTC. It codes for CASSIDQARETQYF.

V usage is TRBV25-1 and J usage is TRBJ2-7, with D hard to call. Germline lookup yields CDR1 MGHDK and CDR2 SYGVNS. Deletions cut 4 bases from V and 6 bases from J, with 13 bases between. CDR3 length: 13 amino acids. The DNA of the CDR3 is TGTGCCAGCAGTGGGGGTTACAGTTCCGAGCAGTACTTC. It is translated as CASSGGYSSEQYF.

The gene calls are TRBV28 and TRBJ2-1; D is unresolved. The germline V gene has CDR1 MDHEN and CDR2 SYDVKM. V was clipped by 2 bases and J by 0 bases, with 20 bases between them. The CDR3 is 19 residues long. Written as DNA, the CDR3 is TGTGCCAGCAGTTTACGTAGACCTTTACCTTCCGCCTCCTACAATGAGCAGTTCTTC. This gives the protein CASSLRRPLPSASYNEQFF.

The chain couples TRBV27 to TRBJ1-5; TRBD1 aligns across 7 bases. Germline assignment: CDR1 MNHEY and CDR2 SMNVEV (reference sequence). V trimming: 6 bases; J trimming: 6 bases; junction bases outside the gene matches: 8. The CDR3 totals 14 residues. CDR3 sequence: CASSFRQGSQPQHF. CDR3 sequence (DNA): TGTGCCAGCAGCTTCCGACAGGGCAGTCAGCCCCAGCATTTT.

The chain carries TRBV19 and TRBJ2-1; D is unclear. CDR3 length: 13 residues. Trimming pared 2 bases from V and 9 bases from J, leaving 11 bases between. CDR1 and CDR2 (germline): LNHDA, SQIVND (reference sequence). The CDR3 sequence: CASSINLGGEQFF. CDR3 in DNA: TGTGCCAGTAGTATAAACCTAGGCGGTGAGCAGTTCTTC.

The chain carries TRBV27 and TRBJ2-7; 9 positions match TRBD1. Germline V gene data show CDR1 as MNHEY and CDR2 as SMNVEV (reference sequence). J gave up 4 bases and V 2 bases, and 0 bases lay outside the gene matches. CDR3 size: 13 residues. The CDR3, as DNA: TGTGCCAGCAGTTTAGGGACAGGGTACGAGCAGTACTTC. It encodes CASSLGTGYEQYF.

The chain is built from TRBV5-4 and TRBJ2-1, with a weak D call TRBD2 (6 bases). CDR1 SGHNT and CDR2 YYREEE come from the germline V gene (reference sequence). There are 13 residues in the CDR3. The V and J ends lost 3 bases and 8 bases respectively, with 12 bases between them. CDR3 residues: CASSWYSGYEQFF. CDR3 nucleotide sequence: TGTGCCAGCAGCTGGTATAGCGGATATGAGCAGTTCTTC.

The chain recombines TRBV4-1 with TRBJ2-5, with D perhaps TRBD1 or TRBD2 (5 bases each). V was clipped by 0 bases and J by 5 bases, with 13 bases between them. Germline V lookup: CDR1 MGHRA, CDR2 YSYEKL. The CDR3 loop spans 15 amino acids. Here the CDR3 reads CASSQEGRDAETQYF. As DNA, the CDR3 is TGCGCCAGCAGCCAAGAGGGCAGGGACGCCGAGACCCAGTACTTC.